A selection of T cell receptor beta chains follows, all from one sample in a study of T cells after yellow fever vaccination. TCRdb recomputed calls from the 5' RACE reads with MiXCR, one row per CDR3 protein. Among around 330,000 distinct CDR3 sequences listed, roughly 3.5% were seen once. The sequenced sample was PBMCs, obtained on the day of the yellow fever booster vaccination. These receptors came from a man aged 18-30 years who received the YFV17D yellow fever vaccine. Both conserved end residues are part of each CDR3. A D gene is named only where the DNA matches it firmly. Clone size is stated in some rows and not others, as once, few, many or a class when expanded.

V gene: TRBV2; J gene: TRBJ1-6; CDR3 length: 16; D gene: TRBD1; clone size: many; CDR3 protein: CASSGDYTGVGSPLHF; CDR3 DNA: TGTGCCAGCAGTGGAGACTACACAGGGGTTGGTTCACCCCTCCACTTT
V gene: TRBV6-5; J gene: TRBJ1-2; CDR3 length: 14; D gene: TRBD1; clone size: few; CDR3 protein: CASSYSRTGEGYTF; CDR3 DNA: TGTGCCAGCAGTTACAGTAGGACAGGGGAGGGCTACACCTTC
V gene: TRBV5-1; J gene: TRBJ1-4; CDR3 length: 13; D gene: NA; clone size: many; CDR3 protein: CASRFSTNEKLFF; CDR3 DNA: TGCGCCAGCAGGTTCTCAACTAATGAAAAACTGTTTTTT
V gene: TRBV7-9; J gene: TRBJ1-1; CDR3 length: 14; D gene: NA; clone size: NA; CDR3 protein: CASSFNPRNTEAFF; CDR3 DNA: TGTGCCAGCAGCTTTAACCCGAGGAACACTGAAGCTTTCTTT
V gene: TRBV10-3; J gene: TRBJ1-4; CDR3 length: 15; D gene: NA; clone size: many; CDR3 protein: CAISETAATNEKLFF; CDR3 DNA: TGTGCCATCAGTGAGACCGCTGCAACTAATGAAAAACTGTTTTTT
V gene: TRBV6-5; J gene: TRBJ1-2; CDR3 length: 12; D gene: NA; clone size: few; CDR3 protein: CASSQGRSNIYF; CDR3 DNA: TGTGCCAGCAGTCAAGGGAGGTCGAACATATATTTC
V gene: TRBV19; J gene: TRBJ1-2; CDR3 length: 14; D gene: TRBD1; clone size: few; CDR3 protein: CASSTSGTDYGYTF; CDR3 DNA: TGTGCCAGTAGTACCTCCGGGACAGACTATGGCTACACCTTC
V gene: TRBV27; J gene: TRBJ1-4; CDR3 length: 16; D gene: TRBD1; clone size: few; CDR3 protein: CASSRDRGGQREKLFF; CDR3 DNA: TGTGCCAGCAGTCGGGACAGGGGTGGTCAACGGGAAAAACTGTTTTTT
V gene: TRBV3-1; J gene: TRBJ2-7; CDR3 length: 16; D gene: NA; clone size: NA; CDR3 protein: CASSQTGALRPYEQYF; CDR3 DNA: TGTGCCAGCAGCCAAACCGGGGCTCTAAGACCCTACGAGCAGTACTTC
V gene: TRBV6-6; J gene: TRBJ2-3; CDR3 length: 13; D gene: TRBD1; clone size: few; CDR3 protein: CASSYGQGRTQYF; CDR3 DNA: TGTGCCAGCAGTTACGGACAGGGAAGGACGCAGTATTTT
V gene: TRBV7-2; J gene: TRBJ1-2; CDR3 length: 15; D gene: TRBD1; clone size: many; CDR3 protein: CASSLGRQGWYGYTF; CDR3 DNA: TGTGCCAGCAGCTTAGGGAGACAGGGCTGGTATGGCTACACCTTC
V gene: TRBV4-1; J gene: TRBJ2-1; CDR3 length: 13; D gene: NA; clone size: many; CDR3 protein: CASSYGTPNEQFF; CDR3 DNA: TGCGCCAGCAGCTACGGGACACCCAATGAGCAGTTCTTC
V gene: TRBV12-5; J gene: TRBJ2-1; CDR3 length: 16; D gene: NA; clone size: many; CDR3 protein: CASGLSRALIGYEQFF; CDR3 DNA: TGTGCTAGTGGTTTAAGCAGGGCCCTTATCGGGTACGAGCAGTTCTTC
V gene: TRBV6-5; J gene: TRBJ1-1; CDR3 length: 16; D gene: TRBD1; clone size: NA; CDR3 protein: CASSYSTGTGGREAFF; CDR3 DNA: TGTGCCAGCAGTTACTCGACCGGGACAGGGGGCCGGGAAGCTTTCTTT
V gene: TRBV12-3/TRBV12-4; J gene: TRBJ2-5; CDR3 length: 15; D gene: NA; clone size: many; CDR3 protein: CASSPSWGAGETQYF; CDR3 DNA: TGTGCCAGCAGTCCCTCTTGGGGCGCAGGGGAGACCCAGTACTTC
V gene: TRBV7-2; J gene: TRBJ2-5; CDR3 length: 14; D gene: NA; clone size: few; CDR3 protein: CATCPRRAGETQYF; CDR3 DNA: TGTGCCACCTGCCCCCGGCGGGCGGGAGAGACCCAGTACTTC
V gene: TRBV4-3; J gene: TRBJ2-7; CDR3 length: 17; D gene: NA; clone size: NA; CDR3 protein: CASSQTLRGASGYEQYF; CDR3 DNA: TGCGCCAGCAGCCAAACCCTACGGGGCGCATCAGGCTACGAGCAGTACTTC
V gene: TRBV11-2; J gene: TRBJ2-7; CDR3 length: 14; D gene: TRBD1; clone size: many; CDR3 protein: CASSRDRGEYEQYF; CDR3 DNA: TGTGCCAGCAGCCGGGACAGGGGGGAGTACGAGCAGTACTTC
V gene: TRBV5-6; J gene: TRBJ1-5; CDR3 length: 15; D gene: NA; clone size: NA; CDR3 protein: CASSQAQGINQPQHF; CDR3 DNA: TGTGCCAGCAGCCAGGCCCAGGGGATCAATCAGCCCCAGCATTTT
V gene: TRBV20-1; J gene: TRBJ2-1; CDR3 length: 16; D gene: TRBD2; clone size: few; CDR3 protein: CSASTSGAAFYNEQFF; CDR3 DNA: TGCAGTGCTAGCACTAGCGGGGCGGCTTTTTACAATGAGCAGTTCTTC
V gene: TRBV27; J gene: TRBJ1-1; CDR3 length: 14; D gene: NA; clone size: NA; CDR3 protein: CASRQGGRNTEAFF; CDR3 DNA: TGTGCCAGCAGGCAGGGAGGTAGGAACACTGAAGCTTTCTTT
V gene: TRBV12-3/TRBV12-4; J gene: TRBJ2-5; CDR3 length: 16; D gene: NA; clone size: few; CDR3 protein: CASSLSPGLGQETQYF; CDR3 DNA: TGTGCCAGCAGTTTATCTCCAGGACTGGGCCAAGAGACCCAGTACTTC
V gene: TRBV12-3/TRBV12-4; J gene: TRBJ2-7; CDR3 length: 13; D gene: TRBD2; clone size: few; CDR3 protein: CASSQRRTSEQHF; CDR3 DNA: TGTGCCAGCAGCCAAAGACGGACTAGCGAACAGCACTTC
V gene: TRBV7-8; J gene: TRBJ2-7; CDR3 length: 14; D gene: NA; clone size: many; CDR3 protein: CASSLAGSSYEQYF; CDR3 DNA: TGTGCCAGCAGCTTAGCAGGGTCCTCCTACGAGCAGTACTTC
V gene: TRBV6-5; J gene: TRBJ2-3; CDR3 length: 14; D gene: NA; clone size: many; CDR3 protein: CASSYAGGADTQYF; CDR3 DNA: TGTGCCAGCAGTTACGCCGGGGGAGCAGATACGCAGTATTTT
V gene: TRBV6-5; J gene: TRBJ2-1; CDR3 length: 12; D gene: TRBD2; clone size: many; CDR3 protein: CASSPRGVEQFF; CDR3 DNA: TGTGCCAGCAGCCCTCGGGGGGTCGAGCAGTTCTTC
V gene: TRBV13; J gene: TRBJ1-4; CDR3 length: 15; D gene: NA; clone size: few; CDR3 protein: CASSPSASTNEKLFF; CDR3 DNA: TGTGCCAGCAGCCCGAGTGCGTCCACTAATGAAAAACTGTTTTTT
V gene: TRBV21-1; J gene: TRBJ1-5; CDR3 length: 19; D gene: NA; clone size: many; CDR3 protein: CASTIGQFPYGYSNQPQHF; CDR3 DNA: TGTGCCAGCACCATCGGACAGTTCCCCTACGGGTATAGCAATCAGCCCCAGCATTTT